The source of this T cell receptor beta chain is a study of shared clonotypes between healthy human individuals. About this clone: Its matching antigen is unknown.

CD45RO-negative CD8 cells positively selected for CCR7 made up the naive population, which excluded terminally differentiated effector memory CD45RA+ cells. Assay used: immunoSEQ multiplex PCR; TCRdb lists only in-frame clones, some missing. The sample shows some 2 million clones, less than 95% of them seen only once. Regarding the study as a whole: Memory subsets generally showed lower estimated richness than naive subsets.

CDR3 length equals 15 residues. Per germline, CDR1 SGHRS and CDR2 YFSETQ. Between the trimmed V and J ends, which lost 4 bases and 2 bases, there was a span of 15 bases. This chain links TRBV5-1 with TRBJ1-2; D may be TRBD1 (6 bases). The sequenced sample was naive CD8+ T cells sorted from blood. This clonotype was sampled from a man younger than 35 in good health. This CDR3 is CASSPWSGENYGYTF. For the CDR3, the DNA is TGCGCCAGCAGCCCCTGGTCAGGGGAGAACTATGGCTACACCTTC.